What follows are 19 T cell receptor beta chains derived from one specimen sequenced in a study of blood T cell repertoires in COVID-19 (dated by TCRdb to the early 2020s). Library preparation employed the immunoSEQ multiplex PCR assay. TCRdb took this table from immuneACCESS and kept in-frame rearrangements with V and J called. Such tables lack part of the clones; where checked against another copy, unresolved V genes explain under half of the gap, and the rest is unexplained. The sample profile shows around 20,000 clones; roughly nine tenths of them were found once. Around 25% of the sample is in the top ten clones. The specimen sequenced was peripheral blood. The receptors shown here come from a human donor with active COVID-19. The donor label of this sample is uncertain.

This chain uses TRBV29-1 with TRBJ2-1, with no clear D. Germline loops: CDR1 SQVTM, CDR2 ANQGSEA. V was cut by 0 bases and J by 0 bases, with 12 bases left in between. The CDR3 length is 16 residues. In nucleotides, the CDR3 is TGCAGCGTTGAAGAGGTGGTGATCAGCTCCTACAATGAGCAGTTCTTC. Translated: CSVEEVVISSYNEQFF.

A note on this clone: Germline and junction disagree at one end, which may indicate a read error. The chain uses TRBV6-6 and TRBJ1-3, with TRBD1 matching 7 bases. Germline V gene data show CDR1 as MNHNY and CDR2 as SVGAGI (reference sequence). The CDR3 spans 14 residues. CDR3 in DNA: TGTGCCAGCAGCTACTTACAGGGGAGCGACACCATATATTTT. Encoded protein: CASSYLQGSDTIYF.

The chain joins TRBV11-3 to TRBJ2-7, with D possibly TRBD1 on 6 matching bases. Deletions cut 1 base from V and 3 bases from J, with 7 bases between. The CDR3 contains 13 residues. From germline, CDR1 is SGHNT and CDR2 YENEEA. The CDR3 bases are TGTGCCAGCAGCTTAGGGGGGCGCTACGAGCAGTACTTC. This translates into CASSLGGRYEQYF.

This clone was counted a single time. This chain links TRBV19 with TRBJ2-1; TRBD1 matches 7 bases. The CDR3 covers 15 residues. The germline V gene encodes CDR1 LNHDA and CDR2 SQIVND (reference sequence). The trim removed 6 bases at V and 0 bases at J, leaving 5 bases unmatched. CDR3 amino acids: CASRQDRSSYNEQFF. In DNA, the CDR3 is TGTGCCAGTAGACAGGACAGGAGCTCCTACAATGAGCAGTTCTTC.

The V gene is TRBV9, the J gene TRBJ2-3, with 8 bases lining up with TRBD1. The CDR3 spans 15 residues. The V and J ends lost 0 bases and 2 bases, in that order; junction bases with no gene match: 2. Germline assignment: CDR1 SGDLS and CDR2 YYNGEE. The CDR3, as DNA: TGTGCCAGCAGCGTAGGGGACAGGCACACAGATACGCAGTATTTT. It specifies CASSVGDRHTDTQYF.

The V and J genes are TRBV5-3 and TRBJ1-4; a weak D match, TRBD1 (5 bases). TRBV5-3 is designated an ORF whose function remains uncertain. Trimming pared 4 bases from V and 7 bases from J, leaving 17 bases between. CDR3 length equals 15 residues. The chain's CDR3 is CARSLPKPRGEKLFF. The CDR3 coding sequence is TGTGCCAGAAGCCTACCGAAGCCTAGGGGTGAAAAACTGTTTTTT.

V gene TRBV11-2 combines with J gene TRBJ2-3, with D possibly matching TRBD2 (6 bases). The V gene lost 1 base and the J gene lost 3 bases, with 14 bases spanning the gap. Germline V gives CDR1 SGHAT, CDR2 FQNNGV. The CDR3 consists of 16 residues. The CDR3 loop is CASSLVGGDLTDTQYF. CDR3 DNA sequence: TGTGCCAGCAGCTTAGTGGGGGGAGATCTGACAGATACGCAGTATTTT.

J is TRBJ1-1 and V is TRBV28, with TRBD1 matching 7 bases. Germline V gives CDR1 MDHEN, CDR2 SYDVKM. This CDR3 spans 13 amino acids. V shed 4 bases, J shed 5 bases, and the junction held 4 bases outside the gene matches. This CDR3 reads CASSWTGRTEAFF. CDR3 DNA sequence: TGTGCCAGCAGTTGGACAGGTCGTACTGAAGCTTTCTTT.

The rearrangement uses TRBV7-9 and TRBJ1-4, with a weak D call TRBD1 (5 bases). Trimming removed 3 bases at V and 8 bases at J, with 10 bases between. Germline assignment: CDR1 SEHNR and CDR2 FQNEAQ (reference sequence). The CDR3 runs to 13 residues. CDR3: CASSLAGEEKLFF. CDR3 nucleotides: TGTGCCAGCAGCTTGGCGGGGGAAGAAAAACTGTTTTTT.

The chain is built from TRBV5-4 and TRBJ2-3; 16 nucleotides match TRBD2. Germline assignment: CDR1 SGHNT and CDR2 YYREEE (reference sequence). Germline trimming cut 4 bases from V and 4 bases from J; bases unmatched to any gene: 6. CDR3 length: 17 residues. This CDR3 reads CASSTGLAGGNADTQYF. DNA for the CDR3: TGTGCCAGCAGCACGGGACTAGCGGGGGGGAACGCAGATACGCAGTATTTT.

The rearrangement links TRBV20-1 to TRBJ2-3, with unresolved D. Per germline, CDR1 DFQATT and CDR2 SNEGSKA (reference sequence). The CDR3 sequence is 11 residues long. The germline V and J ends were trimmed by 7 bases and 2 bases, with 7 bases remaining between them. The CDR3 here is CSGADTDTQYF. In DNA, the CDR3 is TGCAGTGGGGCAGACACAGATACGCAGTATTTT.

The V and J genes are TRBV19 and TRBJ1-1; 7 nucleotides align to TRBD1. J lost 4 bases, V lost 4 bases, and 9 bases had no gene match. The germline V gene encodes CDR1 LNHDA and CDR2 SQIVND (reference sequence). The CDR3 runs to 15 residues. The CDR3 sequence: CASSNHRGVVTEAFF. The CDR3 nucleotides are TGTGCCAGTAGTAACCACAGGGGAGTCGTCACTGAAGCTTTCTTT.

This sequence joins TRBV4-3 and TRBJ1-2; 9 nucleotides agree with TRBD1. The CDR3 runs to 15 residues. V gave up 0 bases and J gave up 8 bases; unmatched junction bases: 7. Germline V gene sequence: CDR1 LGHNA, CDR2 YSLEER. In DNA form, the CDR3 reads TGCGCCAGCAGCCAAGATGCACAGGGGGCGCAAGGCTACACCTTC. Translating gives CASSQDAQGAQGYTF.

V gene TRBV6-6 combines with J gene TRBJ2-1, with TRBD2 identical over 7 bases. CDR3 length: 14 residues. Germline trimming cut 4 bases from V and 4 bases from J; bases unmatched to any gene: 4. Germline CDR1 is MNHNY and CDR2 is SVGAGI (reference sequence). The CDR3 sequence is CASSWGEGYNEQFF. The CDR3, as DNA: TGTGCCAGCAGTTGGGGGGAGGGGTACAATGAGCAGTTCTTC.

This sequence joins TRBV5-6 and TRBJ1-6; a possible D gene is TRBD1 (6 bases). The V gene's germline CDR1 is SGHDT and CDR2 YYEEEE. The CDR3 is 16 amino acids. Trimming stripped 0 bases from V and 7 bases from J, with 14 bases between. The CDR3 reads CASSLDRGAKNSPLHF. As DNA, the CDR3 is TGTGCCAGCAGCTTGGACCGGGGGGCCAAGAATTCACCCCTCCACTTT.

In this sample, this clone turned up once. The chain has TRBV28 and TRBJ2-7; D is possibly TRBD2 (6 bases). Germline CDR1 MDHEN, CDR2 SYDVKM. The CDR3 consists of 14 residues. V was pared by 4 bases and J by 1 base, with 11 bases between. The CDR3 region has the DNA TGTGCCAGCAGTTCCGGAGCGGGTTCCTACGAGCAGTACTTC. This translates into CASSSGAGSYEQYF.

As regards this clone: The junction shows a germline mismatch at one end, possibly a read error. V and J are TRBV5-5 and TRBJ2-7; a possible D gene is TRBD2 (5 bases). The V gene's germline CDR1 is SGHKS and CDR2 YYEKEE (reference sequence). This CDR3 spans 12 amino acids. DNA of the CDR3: TGCCGGGATGGCGGACGCTCCTACGAGCAGTACTTC. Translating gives CRDGGRSYEQYF.

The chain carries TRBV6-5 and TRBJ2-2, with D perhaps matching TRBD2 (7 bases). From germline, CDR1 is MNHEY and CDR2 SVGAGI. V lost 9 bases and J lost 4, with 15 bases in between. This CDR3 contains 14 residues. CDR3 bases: TGTGCCAGAAGGGGGGGTTTAAGCACCGGGGAGCTGTTTTTT. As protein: CARRGGLSTGELFF.

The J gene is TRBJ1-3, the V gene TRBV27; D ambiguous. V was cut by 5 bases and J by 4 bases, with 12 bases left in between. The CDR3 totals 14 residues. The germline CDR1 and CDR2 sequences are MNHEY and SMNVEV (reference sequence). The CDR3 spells CASSPGKRGNTIYF. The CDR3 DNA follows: TGTGCCAGCAGTCCGGGTAAAAGAGGAAACACCATATATTTT.